The 9 T cell receptor beta chains listed next were all sequenced from one sample in a study of PD-L1 blockade in urothelial cancer. Data came from immunoSEQ multiplex PCR; TCRdb stores just in-frame clones and leaves some out. This table holds tens of thousands of clones, 80% to 90% found once. Regarding time point: peripheral blood 6 weeks after treatment start. This material consisted of PBMCs, taken around atezolizumab (anti-PD-L1) treatment. All receptors come from a man in his fifties or sixties with urothelial cancer.

The V gene is TRBV5-4, the J gene TRBJ2-3; TRBD2 aligns across 7 bases. The CDR3 is 14 residues long. The trim removed 4 bases at V and 11 bases at J, leaving 13 bases unmatched. Germline V CDR1 and CDR2: SGHNT, YYREEE (reference sequence). CDR3 sequence reads: CASSGATGGARQYF. The CDR3, as DNA: TGTGCCAGCAGCGGGGCTACGGGGGGTGCCCGGCAGTATTTT.

The chain carries TRBV6-5 and TRBJ1-2; D is perhaps TRBD1 (6 bases). The germline CDR1 and CDR2 sequences are MNHEY and SVGAGI. V dropped 6 bases and J dropped 2 bases, with 10 bases sitting between them. The length of the CDR3 is 13 residues. CDR3 nucleotides: TGTGCCAGCAGCCGACAGGTAAACTATGGCTACACCTTC. Protein product: CASSRQVNYGYTF.

The CDR3 loop reads CASRTGGDYEQYF. CDR3 DNA: TGCGCCAGCAGGACAGGGGGCGATTACGAGCAGTACTTC. The chain is built from TRBV5-1 and TRBJ2-7, with 10 bases identical to TRBD1. V was pared by 5 bases and J by 4 bases, with 3 bases of the junction left unmatched. CDR3 size: 13 residues. The germline gives CDR1 SGHRS, CDR2 YFSETQ.

This clone was seen only once. The V and J genes are TRBV5-5 and TRBJ2-7; the match to TRBD1 covers 10 bases. The germline V gene encodes CDR1 SGHKS and CDR2 YYEKEE (reference sequence). The CDR3 is 16 residues long. With V trimmed by 4 bases and J by 5 bases, 12 bases remained unmatched. CDR3 in amino acids: CASSPFPGQGVHEQYF. CDR3 bases: TGTGCCAGCAGCCCCTTTCCAGGACAGGGGGTCCACGAGCAGTACTTC.

The J gene is TRBJ2-5, the V gene TRBV2; perhaps TRBD1 as D (6 bases). CDR3 length: 13 residues. Germline CDR1 SNHLY, CDR2 FYNNEI. V shed 6 bases and J shed 5 bases, with 13 bases lying between them. The CDR3 DNA is TGTGCCAGCAGCGAACAGGGCTGGGAGACCCAGTACTTC. It yields the protein CASSEQGWETQYF.

The gene calls are TRBV7-2 and TRBJ2-3, with 8 bases identical to TRBD2. The CDR3 is 17 amino acids. Germline CDR1 and CDR2: SGHTA and FQGNSA. Trimming took 5 bases from V and 2 from J; bases not matched to a gene: 12. The CDR3 coding sequence is TGTGCCAGCAGCAGAGAGGTTATCGGGAGGGCCACAGATACGCAGTATTTT. Translated, it gives CASSREVIGRATDTQYF.

V is TRBV5-1 and J is TRBJ2-5; the D gene is possibly TRBD2 (6 bases). V dropped 6 bases and J dropped 1 base, with 16 bases sitting between them. Germline values: CDR1 SGHRS, CDR2 YFSETQ. The CDR3 loop spans 15 amino acids. CDR3 nucleotide sequence: TGCGCCAGCACCGGGGGTGGCGGCTTCCAAGAGACCCAGTACTTC. Translation: CASTGGGGFQETQYF.

The chain joins TRBV5-6 to TRBJ2-7; possible D gene TRBD1, 6 bases. The CDR3 runs to 12 residues. CDR1 and CDR2 from the germline V gene are SGHDT and YYEEEE. Trimming left V 4 bases short and J 7 bases short, with 12 bases between. CDR3 coding DNA: TGTGCCAGCAGCACAGGGATGGGGGAGCAGTACTTC. It specifies CASSTGMGEQYF.

This clone has a single count. The V and J genes are TRBV4-1 and TRBJ1-4; 8 bases are a match to TRBD1. V was clipped by 0 bases and J by 8 bases; unmatched bases: 20. Germline values: CDR1 MGHRA, CDR2 YSYEKL. The CDR3 consists of 20 residues. The CDR3 sequence is CASSQDMGRGRWGGNEKLFF. The DNA for the CDR3 is TGCGCCAGCAGCCAAGATATGGGCAGGGGGCGTTGGGGAGGTAACGAAAAACTGTTTTTT.